This note documents a single TCR beta chain sequence. These data originate in a study of blood T cell repertoires in COVID-19. Method: immunoSEQ multiplex PCR; TCRdb's copy keeps in-frame clones and lacks some. Counted here are fewer than 300,000 clones, around 85% occurring once; the ten biggest clones make up 9.5% to 15%. Germline V gene lookup returns CDR1 MRHNA and CDR2 SNTAGT. This CDR3 comprises 13 residues. Trimming removed 4 bases from V and 8 bases from J, with 12 bases in between. The rearrangement joins TRBV6-4 to TRBJ2-1; D may be TRBD2 (5 bases). The TCR comes from a woman in her thirties with COVID-19, enrolled during active disease. The specimen sequenced was peripheral blood. The CDR3 loop reads CASSGEGPHEQFF. CDR3 DNA: TGTGCCAGCAGTGGAGAGGGCCCTCATGAGCAGTTCTTC.